This T cell receptor (beta chain) was found in a study of T cell repertoires in cytomegalovirus infection. Study conclusions and caveats: The study identified carriers of CMV plus the relevant HLA from cumulative public TCR beta family frequency.

In the case of this clonotype: As yet, its antigen is unknown.

Each CDR3 protein gets one entry after TCRdb re-called the reads with MiXCR. The top ten clones hold about 74% of a sample with about 100,000 distinct CDR3 sequences, under 55% of them seen once. This receptor was obtained from a human donor in good health (CMV status not recorded). Some clones in this sample may be carry-over from other donors' samples. The sequenced sample was CD8+ T cells from cultured PBMCs, obtained from culture after CMV antigen stimulation.

CDR3 residues: CATGAERGFYEQYF. Here the CDR3 DNA reads TGTGCCACCGGGGCGGAGCGGGGGTTTTACGAGCAGTACTTC. V gene TRBV27 combines with J gene TRBJ2-7; 8 bases line up with TRBD2. The trim removed 10 bases at V and 4 bases at J, leaving 12 bases unmatched. Per the germline V gene, CDR1 is MNHEY and CDR2 is SMNVEV (reference sequence). CDR3 size: 14 residues.